One and the same sample provided the 21 T cell receptor beta chains below, sequenced in a study of cytomegalovirus exposure and HLA in healthy donors. Primers included in the PCR were 60 Vbeta and 13 Jbeta primers. Libraries were prepared by immunoSEQ multiplex PCR; TCRdb keeps only in-frame clonotypes and omits some of them. Of tens of thousands of clones listed, around three quarters are singletons. The sequenced sample consisted of PBMCs. These receptor sequences come from a man under 40 in good health and CMV-seronegative.

This chain links TRBV18 with TRBJ2-3, with TRBD1 matching over 10 bases. This CDR3 is 15 amino acids long. V was clipped by 3 bases and J by 2 bases; unmatched bases: 2. Germline V lookup: CDR1 KGHSH, CDR2 LQKENI. CDR3 residues: CASSPGQGNTDTQYF. In DNA form, the CDR3 reads TGTGCCAGCTCACCGGGACAGGGGAACACAGATACGCAGTATTTT.

A remark on this clone: One end of the junction does not line up with germline, which may come from a read error. The chain carries TRBV7-9 and TRBJ2-2, with a possible D match to TRBD1 (6 bases). This CDR3 has 19 amino acids. Germline lookup yields CDR1 SEHNR and CDR2 FQNEAQ (reference sequence). DNA for the CDR3: TGTTCCAGCAGCCCAACTACTAAAGGACAGAAACCGAACACCGGGGAGCTGTTTTTT. Residues: CSSSPTTKGQKPNTGELFF.

This rearrangement joins TRBV19 to TRBJ1-2; a possible D gene is TRBD1 (5 bases). This CDR3 spans 13 amino acids. Germline loops: CDR1 LNHDA, CDR2 SQIVND (reference sequence). V was trimmed by 5 bases and J by 4 bases, leaving 11 bases between them. Written as DNA, the CDR3 is TGTGCCAGTAGTTCTTCTGGGGCCTATGGCTACACCTTC. Translating it yields CASSSSGAYGYTF.

This rearrangement joins TRBV7-9 to TRBJ2-1, with 7 nucleotides matching TRBD1. V lost 1 base, J lost 3 bases, and 6 bases stayed unmatched. Germline V gives CDR1 SEHNR, CDR2 FQNEAQ (reference sequence). The CDR3 length is 16 residues. The CDR3 nucleotides read TGTGCCAGCAGCTTAGGGAAGACAGGGAACTACAATGAGCAGTTCTTC. Encoded protein: CASSLGKTGNYNEQFF.

This clone turned up a few times. The rearrangement links TRBV6-1 to TRBJ1-2, with 7 bases aligning to TRBD1. The V gene end was trimmed by 5 bases and the J gene end by 5 bases; junction bases not matched to a gene: 8. The length of the CDR3 is 14 residues. CDR1 MNHNS and CDR2 SASEGT come from the germline V gene. CDR3 nucleotides: TGTGCCAGCAGTATCCAGGGGGTGCGTTATGGCTACACCTTC. Translation: CASSIQGVRYGYTF.

The genes are TRBV4-3 and TRBJ2-7; a possible D gene is TRBD2 (6 bases). CDR1 is LGHNA and CDR2 is YSLEER in the germline V gene. The CDR3 is 14 residues long. The V end was cut by 1 base, the J end by 3 bases, with 10 bases between. The CDR3 DNA reads TGCGCCAGCAGCCAAGGCCGGGGGAACTACGAGCAGTACTTC. Residues: CASSQGRGNYEQYF.

The chain recombines TRBV18 with TRBJ2-2, with D hard to call. The V and J ends lost 4 bases and 1 base respectively, with 13 bases between them. The CDR3 extends over 16 amino acids. Germline CDR1 KGHSH, CDR2 LQKENI. The CDR3 nucleotides are TGTGCCAGCTCACGGATAGGAGACGTGAACACCGGGGAGCTGTTTTTT. Encoded protein: CASSRIGDVNTGELFF.

This clone was detected only a few times. The gene calls are TRBV5-4 and TRBJ1-5; TRBD1 might be the D (6 bases). Germline CDR1 reads SGHNT; CDR2 reads YYREEE (reference sequence). V was cut by 4 bases and J by 1 base, with 9 bases left in between. This CDR3 spans 14 amino acids. CDR3 DNA: TGTGCCAGCAGCGCAGGGGTGAGCAATCAGCCCCAGCATTTT. It yields the protein CASSAGVSNQPQHF.

The chain couples TRBV27 to TRBJ1-4; D is unclear. Trimming took off 3 bases at V and 2 bases at J, with 10 bases between the two ends. The CDR3 extends over 15 amino acids. The germline V gene encodes CDR1 MNHEY and CDR2 SMNVEV (reference sequence). The CDR3 sequence: CASSFGPRTNEKLFF. CDR3 coding DNA: TGTGCCAGCAGTTTCGGCCCTAGGACTAATGAAAAACTGTTTTTT.

The chain joins TRBV29-1 to TRBJ2-1; D perhaps matches TRBD1 (6 bases). Germline values: CDR1 SQVTM, CDR2 ANQGSEA. The CDR3 consists of 14 residues. Between the trimmed V and J ends, which lost 4 bases and 3 bases, there was a span of 13 bases. CDR3 in amino acids: CSVVLSGDYNEQFF. The CDR3 DNA follows: TGCAGCGTTGTACTTTCAGGGGACTACAATGAGCAGTTCTTC.

This chain links TRBV11-1 with TRBJ2-7; D not resolved. The V gene lost 4 bases and the J gene lost 1 base, with 2 bases spanning the gap. CDR1 is SGHAT and CDR2 is FQDESV in the germline V gene (reference sequence). The CDR3 runs 11 residues. The CDR3 sequence: CASSSSYEQYF. CDR3 nucleotide sequence: TGTGCCAGCAGCTCGTCCTACGAGCAGTACTTC.

The genes are TRBV7-9 and TRBJ2-7; no clear D. Germline loops: CDR1 SEHNR, CDR2 FQNEAQ (reference sequence). The CDR3 runs to 15 residues. Trimming pared 1 base from V and 3 bases from J, leaving 13 bases between. DNA of the CDR3: TGTGCCAGCAGCTTAGGACACCTTCCCATCTACGAGCAGTACTTC. This translates into CASSLGHLPIYEQYF.

V gene TRBV2 combines with J gene TRBJ2-2; D uncertain. Germline V gene lookup returns CDR1 SNHLY and CDR2 FYNNEI. Trimming took 6 bases from V and 0 from J, leaving 14 bases between them. This CDR3 has 16 amino acids. CDR3 in DNA: TGTGCCAGCAGAGCTTATACCGGAGCGAACACCGGGGAGCTGTTTTTT. It translates to CASRAYTGANTGELFF. Full variable domain (outside the CDR3, taken from reference TRBV2 and TRBJ2-2): EPEVTQTPSHQVTQMGQEVILRCVPISNHLYFYWYRQILGQKVEFLVSFYNNEISEKSEIFDDQFSVERPDGSNFTLKIRSTKLEDSAMYFCASRAYTGANTGELFFGEGSRLTVL.

This chain uses TRBV18 with TRBJ1-3; the D gene is possibly TRBD1 (6 bases). Trimming left V 4 bases short and J 4 bases short, with 14 bases between. The CDR3 is 15 amino acids. Germline-derived CDR1 and CDR2 are KGHSH and LQKENI. CDR3 nucleotides: TGTGCCAGCTCACTACAACAGGGTTCGGGAAACACCATATATTTT. It codes for CASSLQQGSGNTIYF.

The chain carries TRBV27 and TRBJ1-2; 9 bases agree with TRBD1. In germline, CDR1 is MNHEY, CDR2 SMNVEV (reference sequence). The V segment lost 5 bases and the J segment 0 bases; nucleotides outside the gene matches: 10. The CDR3 extends over 17 amino acids. DNA of the CDR3: TGTGCCAGCAGTCCGAGGACAGGGGCGAAAGCTAACTATGGCTACACCTTC. This sequence encodes CASSPRTGAKANYGYTF.

V and J are TRBV27 and TRBJ1-5; no reliable D call. The CDR3 contains 15 residues. Germline V gene sequence: CDR1 MNHEY, CDR2 SMNVEV (reference sequence). Trimming took off 3 bases at V and 2 bases at J, with 11 bases between the two ends. For the CDR3, the DNA is TGTGCCAGCAGTTTTGGTCCAGGTCGCAATCAGCCCCAGCATTTT. It yields the protein CASSFGPGRNQPQHF.

This sequence joins TRBV6-1 and TRBJ1-2; 8 positions match TRBD1. V lost 6 bases, J lost 4 bases, and 7 bases stayed unmatched. From germline, CDR1 is MNHNS and CDR2 SASEGT. This CDR3 has 14 residues. CDR3 sequence reads: CASSRTGPSYGYTF. As DNA, the CDR3 is TGTGCCAGCAGCCGGACAGGGCCAAGCTATGGCTACACCTTC.

This clone was counted between two and nine times. This chain links TRBV11-1 with TRBJ2-5; D is unresolved. Trimming removed 2 bases from V and 6 bases from J, with 13 bases in between. The V gene's germline CDR1 is SGHAT and CDR2 FQDESV (reference sequence). The CDR3 is made up of 14 amino acids. The CDR3 region is CASSLRSQIKTQYF. In DNA form, the CDR3 reads TGTGCCAGCAGCTTAAGGAGTCAGATAAAGACCCAGTACTTC.

This clone was observed a single time. The J gene is TRBJ2-7, the V gene TRBV18, with 9 bases fitting TRBD1. CDR1 and CDR2 from the germline V gene are KGHSH and LQKENI. V was clipped by 3 bases and J by 4 bases; unmatched bases: 7. This CDR3 region has 15 residues. CDR3 nucleotides: TGTGCCAGCTCACCCCAATCCGGACAGGGGTACGAGCAGTACGTC. This sequence encodes CASSPQSGQGYEQYV.

The chain has TRBV5-1 and TRBJ2-1, with D perhaps matching TRBD2 (5 bases). CDR1 SGHRS and CDR2 YFSETQ come from the germline V gene. The V and J ends lost 2 bases and 4 bases respectively, with 10 bases between them. CDR3 length: 14 amino acids. CDR3 loop: CASSLRRTYNEQFF. CDR3 nucleotide sequence: TGCGCCAGCAGCTTACGACGGACTTACAATGAGCAGTTCTTC.

The rearrangement joins TRBV29-1 to TRBJ2-2; TRBD1 matches at 8 bases. Looked up from germline, CDR1 is SQVTM and CDR2 is ANQGSEA. J was trimmed by 3 bases and V by 7 bases; bases with no gene match: 4. The CDR3 covers 13 residues. The CDR3 DNA follows: TGCAGCGCCCGACAGGGGTACACCGGGGAGCTGTTTTTT. It is translated as CSARQGYTGELFF.